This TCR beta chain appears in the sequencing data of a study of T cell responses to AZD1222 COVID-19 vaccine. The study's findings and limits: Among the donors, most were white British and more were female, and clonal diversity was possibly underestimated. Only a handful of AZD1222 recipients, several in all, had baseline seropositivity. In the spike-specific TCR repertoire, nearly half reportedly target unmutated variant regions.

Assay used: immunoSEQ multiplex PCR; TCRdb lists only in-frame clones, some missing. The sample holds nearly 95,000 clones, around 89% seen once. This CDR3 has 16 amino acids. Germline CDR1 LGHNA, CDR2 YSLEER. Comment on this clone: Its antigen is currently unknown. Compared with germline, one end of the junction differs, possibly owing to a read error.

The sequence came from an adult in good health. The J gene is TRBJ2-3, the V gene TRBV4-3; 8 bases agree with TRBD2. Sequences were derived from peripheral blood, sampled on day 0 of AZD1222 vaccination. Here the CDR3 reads CATSQTHGGGSDTQYF. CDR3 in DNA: TGCGCCACCAGCCAAACTCACGGGGGGGGGTCAGATACGCAGTATTTT.